These 2 T cell receptor beta chains came from one sample sequenced in a study of cytomegalovirus exposure and HLA in healthy donors. Primers: 60 Vbeta forward and 13 Jbeta reverse. Assay used: immunoSEQ multiplex PCR; TCRdb lists only in-frame clones, some missing. The sample records 120,000 or so clones, 80% being singletons. The sample consisted of PBMCs. Every receptor here comes from a man aged 25-45 years in good health and CMV-seropositive.

The V and J genes are TRBV14 and TRBJ2-5; TRBD2 matches 9 bases. The CDR3 sequence is 16 residues long. V trimming: 6 bases; J trimming: 0 bases; junction bases outside the gene matches: 8. Germline V gene sequence: CDR1 SGHDN, CDR2 FVKESK. The CDR3 is CASSSLAGVNQETQYF. In DNA form, the CDR3 reads TGTGCCAGCAGTTCGTTAGCGGGGGTTAACCAAGAGACCCAGTACTTC.

A few counts support this clone. The chain is built from TRBV2 and TRBJ2-3; 10 nucleotides line up with TRBD2. The length of the CDR3 is 19 residues. J lost 3 bases, V lost 6 bases, and 18 bases had no gene match. Germline V gene sequence: CDR1 SNHLY, CDR2 FYNNEI. The CDR3 reads CASRMLWTSGLGGTDTQYF. The CDR3 DNA follows: TGTGCCAGCAGGATGCTTTGGACTAGCGGTTTAGGAGGGACAGATACGCAGTATTTT.